The TCR beta chain under discussion was sequenced for a study of blood T cell repertoires in COVID-19. Across the whole study: COVID-19 samples from acute and convalescent phases originated in the United States, Italy and Spain.

Participant reports of clinical history set cohort assignment. Data came from immunoSEQ multiplex PCR; TCRdb stores just in-frame clones and leaves some out. The sample records approximately 210,000 clones, roughly 88% being singletons. The sequencing sample was made of PBMCs or T cells enriched from blood (not recorded which). The source of this sequence is a woman aged 50 to 60 with acute COVID-19.

CDR3 sequence reads: CASSVQGALRGTGELFF. As DNA, the CDR3 is TGTGCCAGCAGCGTGCAGGGGGCGTTGAGAGGCACCGGGGAGCTGTTTTTT. The chain employs TRBV9 and TRBJ2-2, with TRBD1 matching 8 bases. The CDR3 is made up of 17 amino acids. V dropped 2 bases and J dropped 4; count of bases not matched to a gene: 10. The V gene's germline CDR1 is SGDLS and CDR2 YYNGEE.